This TCR beta chain originates from a study of blood T cell repertoires in COVID-19. The method was immunoSEQ multiplex PCR; TCRdb's version includes in-frame clones alone and lacks a portion of them. The sample contains approximately 240,000 clones, roughly 85% of which appear only once. From germline, CDR1 is LGHNA and CDR2 YNFKEQ. V dropped 1 base and J dropped 5 bases, with 12 bases sitting between them. This CDR3 is 15 amino acids long. This TCR was recovered from a woman under 30 who had recovered from COVID-19. V usage is TRBV4-2 and J usage is TRBJ2-1; D unresolved. The sample was peripheral blood. The CDR3 protein is CASSQVSVSNNEQFF. The CDR3 nucleotides are TGTGCCAGCAGCCAAGTGTCAGTATCCAACAATGAGCAGTTCTTC.